The subject of this entry is one T cell receptor (beta chain). Its matching antigen is unknown. This sample was included in a study of CD8 T cells in ankylosing spondylitis. Quantitative 5'-RACE with molecular barcodes generated TCR beta libraries. MiXCR was run by TCRdb on the 5' RACE reads, yielding one entry per CDR3 protein. The sample has approximately 45,000 distinct CDR3 sequences; about 10% are singletons. This CDR3 is built from 16 residues. J lost 7 bases, V lost 2 bases, and 11 bases had no gene match. Germline CDR1 and CDR2: SGHVS and FQNEAQ. Study results and limitations: Ankylosing spondylitis blood seemed to carry a telltale TCR beta motif made of about 8 highly homologous variants. Reportedly, matched ankylosing spondylitis synovial fluid was significantly enriched for disease-linked clones. Some motif variants were previously reported in reactive arthritis synovial fluid and blood.

The chain uses TRBV7-8 and TRBJ2-7, with TRBD2 matching 10 bases. This TCR derives from a male donor with ankylosing spondylitis or in good health (not recorded which). Material: blood, either unsorted or a sorted T cell fraction (not recorded which). The CDR3 bases are TGTGCCAGCAGCTTACCCTCAGCGGGGGGGCTAGGGGAGCAGTACTTC. Protein sequence: CASSLPSAGGLGEQYF.